The present T cell receptor beta chain was sequenced within a study of blood T cell repertoires in COVID-19. Study context: Samples came from the United States, Italy and Spain, spanning acute and convalescent COVID-19. T cells, B-cell-depleted T cells, or PBMCs supplied cDNA or gDNA.

Germline V CDR1 and CDR2: KGHSH, LQKENI. V shed 0 bases and J shed 8 bases, with 19 bases lying between them. The CDR3 covers 17 residues. The age range of participants was about 18 to 95 years, with residence in approximately 25 US areas. Categorization into cohorts depended on clinical history that participants reported. Produced via immunoSEQ multiplex PCR; TCRdb's table is partial and in-frame only. This sample yields about 330,000 clones, of which about 90% are seen a single time; more than 1% belongs to the top ten. This clonotype was sampled from a woman in her twenties or thirties who had recovered from COVID-19. The specimen sequenced was PBMCs or T cells enriched from blood (not recorded which). The V gene is TRBV18, the J gene TRBJ1-4; D might be TRBD1 (6 bases). The CDR3 coding sequence is TGTGCCAGCTCACCACCGGGGACGGGGGGCGCTCGGGAAAAACTGTTTTTT. It is translated as CASSPPGTGGAREKLFF.